This T cell receptor beta chain was sequenced in a study of post-analysis software for immune sequencing data. Study as a whole: Patients with relapsing-remitting, secondary progressive and progressive-relapsing multiple sclerosis courses were all represented.

This clonotype has at least ten counts. Its antigen remains unknown. The germline V gene has CDR1 SGHAT and CDR2 FQDESV (reference sequence). V lost 5 bases and J lost 0, with 8 bases in between. CDR3 length: 15 residues. Presence of unique molecular identifiers characterized the TCR beta cDNA libraries. MiXCR, run by TCRdb on the PCR reads, gives a single entry per CDR3 protein. The table includes more than 450,000 distinct CDR3 sequences, around 36% detected once. The study, taken as a whole, reports: About five TRBV segments appeared more often in patients than in controls, and TRBV5-6, TRBV5-1 and TRBV20-1 were among these. Among multiple sclerosis patients, normalized Chao1 diversity was significantly below that of controls.

The J gene is TRBJ2-6, the V gene TRBV11-1; no definite D call. The receptor was derived from a girl aged 2-17 years with multiple sclerosis. Input material: blood. The CDR3 coding sequence is TGTGCCAGCAGCGAGCAGACCTCTGGGGCCAACGTCCTGACTTTC. Its protein product is CASSEQTSGANVLTF.